This T cell receptor beta chain derives from a study of cytotoxic CD8 clonotypes in ibrutinib-treated CLL. At the level of the study: Overall, some 25 responses were partial and 2 complete; following median approximately 65 months, roughly 15 patients stayed remitted and around twelve progressed. Response samples followed a median about twelve months of treatment, range 6 to 36. Mean yields were around 250,000 productive templates and over 85,000 productive rearrangements per sample.

Here immunoSEQ multiplex PCR was the method, and the copy in TCRdb shows in-frame clones only, minus some. Found here are 250,000 to 350,000 clones, 70% to 80% of them singletons; the top ten hold approximately 5.6%. CDR1 is MGHRA, CDR2 YSYEKL, per germline. The V and J ends lost 4 bases and 8 bases respectively, with 18 bases between them. The CDR3 has 16 amino acids. This clone was detected only once. This TCR was sampled from a human donor with chronic lymphocytic leukemia. The chain combines TRBV4-1 with TRBJ1-6, with D tentatively TRBD1 (5 bases). The sequences come from PBMCs, collected at disease progression, from a patient treated with ibrutinib. CDR3 DNA sequence: TGCGCCAGCAGCCTACCCGGGGGGGGTGGCCATTCACCCCTCCACTTT. Protein sequence: CASSLPGGGGHSPLHF.